Listed here are 19 T cell receptor beta chains from one sample, sequenced in a study of CD8+CD57+ T cells in acquired aplastic anemia. Patients chosen for sequencing had shown CD8+CD57+ cell expansion by flow cytometry. It was genomic DNA that served as the template for profiling TCR beta VDJ and CDR3. TCRdb reanalysed the reads using MiXCR and keeps one entry per CDR3 protein. The sample records some 200,000 distinct CDR3 sequences, 48% being singletons. What was sequenced was sorted CD4+, CD8+, or CD8+CD57+ T cells (not recorded which) from PBMCs. All receptors come from a human donor with aplastic anemia.

V is TRBV7-3 and J is TRBJ2-3; 9 bases agree with TRBD2. Germline CDR1 and CDR2: SGHTA and FQGTGA. J was trimmed by 3 bases and V by 5 bases; bases with no gene match: 9. The CDR3 loop spans 16 amino acids. CDR3 residues: CASSQSSGRSTDTQYF. As DNA, the CDR3 is TGTGCCAGCAGCCAGAGTAGCGGGAGATCAACAGATACGCAGTATTTT.

V and J are TRBV20-1 and TRBJ2-5; the match to TRBD2 covers 7 bases. The junction had 9 bases not matched to a gene; V was cut back by 3 bases and J by 5 bases. CDR1 is DFQATT, CDR2 SNEGSKA, per germline (reference sequence). The CDR3 is 14 amino acids. CDR3 loop: CSASRGGRGETQYF. CDR3 DNA: TGCAGTGCTAGTCGGGGCGGGAGAGGGGAGACCCAGTACTTC.

This clonotype was seen once. The chain is built from TRBV7-3 and TRBJ2-7, with TRBD2 as a possible D gene (6 bases). Between the trimmed V and J ends, which lost 4 bases and 0 bases, there was a span of 13 bases. The CDR3 is 15 residues long. The germline V gene encodes CDR1 SGHTA and CDR2 FQGTGA. This chain's CDR3 is CASSSPGLVSYEQYF. CDR3 sequence (DNA): TGTGCCAGCAGCTCACCGGGACTCGTCTCCTACGAGCAGTACTTC. Supplemented by reference TRBV7-3 and TRBJ2-7, the full variable domain reads GAGVSQTPSNKVTEKGKYVELRCDPISGHTALYWYRQSLGQGPEFLIYFQGTGAADDSGLPNDRFFAVRPEGSVSTLKIQRTERGDSAVYLCASSSPGLVSYEQYFGPGTRLTVT.

This clonotype was recorded only once. The V call is TRBV20-1, the J call TRBJ2-5; TRBD2 is a possible D gene (6 bases). This CDR3 region has 9 residues. Looked up from germline, CDR1 is DFQATT and CDR2 is SNEGSKA (reference sequence). CDR3 coding DNA: TGCAGGGTTGGAGGGGCCCAGTACTTC. This gives the protein CRVGGAQYF.

On this clonotype: A single base separates this from a much larger clone, so it may be a read error. The chain is built from TRBV20-1 and TRBJ2-7; D tentatively fits TRBD1 or TRBD2 (5 bases each). CDR1 DFQATT and CDR2 SNEGSKA come from the germline V gene (reference sequence). The CDR3 contains 16 residues. V lost 0 bases, J lost 5 bases, and 20 bases lay in between. CDR3 nucleotide sequence: TGCAGTGCTAGAGATTATTGGGGACGGAGGTTGGACGAGCAGTACTTC. Its translation: CSARDYWGRRLDEQYF.

The table lists this clonotype with many counts. The chain has TRBV11-2 and TRBJ2-3; D is undetermined. Trimming cost V 2 bases and J 1 base, with 10 bases left between them. Germline values: CDR1 SGHAT, CDR2 FQNNGV. The CDR3 has 15 residues. The CDR3 loop reads CASSLWSAGTDTQYF. The CDR3 nucleotides read TGTGCCAGCAGCTTATGGTCGGCAGGCACAGATACGCAGTATTTT.

This clonotype was detected many times. The rearrangement uses TRBV15 and TRBJ2-7, with 9 nucleotides matching TRBD1. From germline, CDR1 is LNHNV and CDR2 YYDKDF (reference sequence). The junction had 4 bases not matched to a gene; V was cut back by 1 base and J by 6 bases. This CDR3 has 14 residues. The CDR3, as DNA: TGTGCCACCAGCAGAGTTACAGGGGGCATCGAGCAGTACTTC. Translating it yields CATSRVTGGIEQYF. The full variable domain, completed using reference TRBV15 and TRBJ2-7, is DAMVIQNPRYQVTQFGKPVTLSCSQTLNHNVMYWYQQKSSQAPKLLFHYYDKDFNNEADTPDNFQSRRPNTSFCFLDIRSPGLGDTAMYLCATSRVTGGIEQYFGPGTRLTVT.

The chain uses TRBV15 and TRBJ2-3, with a possible D match to TRBD2 (5 bases). V lost 5 bases and J 0 bases, leaving 15 bases between the germline ends. Germline loops: CDR1 LNHNV, CDR2 YYDKDF (reference sequence). The CDR3 totals 16 residues. CDR3 DNA: TGTGCCACCAGCCCTAAGATCGGGGATAGCACAGATACGCAGTATTTT. It codes for CATSPKIGDSTDTQYF.

The rearrangement joins TRBV4-1 to TRBJ2-1; D tentatively fits TRBD1 or TRBD2 (5 bases each). CDR3 size: 17 residues. Per the germline V gene, CDR1 is MGHRA and CDR2 is YSYEKL. V gave up 0 bases and J gave up 2 bases, with 14 bases separating them. The CDR3 coding sequence is TGCGCCAGCAGCCAAGATTTGGTAAGGGGAGCCTACAATGAGCAGTTCTTC. Its translation is CASSQDLVRGAYNEQFF.

The chain uses TRBV19 and TRBJ2-3, with D tentatively TRBD1 (6 bases). This CDR3 is 14 amino acids long. V shed 6 bases and J shed 3 bases, with 13 bases lying between them. Germline V gives CDR1 LNHDA, CDR2 SQIVND (reference sequence). CDR3 sequence: CASRDSQLTDTQYF. CDR3 coding DNA: TGTGCCAGTAGGGACAGCCAACTTACAGATACGCAGTATTTT.

Of note for this clonotype: At one end the junction does not follow the germline gene, possibly because of a read error. V usage is TRBV2 and J usage is TRBJ1-1; D gene unclear. Germline CDR1 reads SNHLY; CDR2 reads FYNNEI. This CDR3 has 11 amino acids. The CDR3 protein is CASSEAWGAFF. CDR3 DNA sequence: TGTGCCAGCAGTGAAGCCTGGGGAGCTTTCTTC.

This chain connects TRBV11-1 to TRBJ2-3, with TRBD2 matching 7 bases. CDR3 length: 16 amino acids. The germline CDR1 and CDR2 sequences are SGHAT and FQDESV (reference sequence). Trimming took 5 bases from V and 1 from J; bases not matched to a gene: 9. In DNA, the CDR3 is TGTGCCAGCAGCCCTAGGGAGGGGCCCCGCACAGATACGCAGTATTTT. Protein: CASSPREGPRTDTQYF.

This clonotype appeared a few times. This rearrangement joins TRBV27 to TRBJ2-5, with TRBD2 matching over 7 bases. CDR3 size: 14 residues. Germline CDR1 MNHEY, CDR2 SMNVEV (reference sequence). V lost 3 bases and J lost 3; bases outside the gene matches: 4. The CDR3, as DNA: TGTGCCAGCAGTTTCGTGGGGGGGGAAGAGACCCAGTACTTC. Amino acid sequence: CASSFVGGEETQYF.

The chain links TRBV7-2 to TRBJ2-7, with 9 bases lining up with TRBD1. This CDR3 has 15 amino acids. After removal of 6 bases from V and 5 bases from J, the junction contained 11 bases not matched to a gene. In germline, CDR1 is SGHTA, CDR2 FQGNSA. DNA of the CDR3: TGTGCCAGCAGACCCGGGACAGGGATCACTCACGAGCAGTACTTC. Translating it yields CASRPGTGITHEQYF.

This clonotype has a count of ten or more. The chain couples TRBV12-5 to TRBJ1-2; D perhaps matches TRBD1 (6 bases). Between the trimmed V and J ends, which lost 6 bases and 6 bases, there was a span of 17 bases. There are 14 residues in the CDR3. Germline V CDR1 and CDR2: LGHNT, FRNRAP. The CDR3 bases are TGTGCTAGTGGCCCGACCGGGACACGACATGGCTACACCTTC. Translating gives CASGPTGTRHGYTF.

This clonotype was seen many times. V usage is TRBV5-4 and J usage is TRBJ2-7; D possibly corresponds to TRBD1 (6 bases). CDR3 length equals 14 residues. V was trimmed by 3 bases and J by 3 bases, leaving 13 bases between them. Looked up from germline, CDR1 is SGHNT and CDR2 is YYREEE (reference sequence). The CDR3 here is CASSSQTGVYEQYF. The CDR3 nucleotides are TGTGCCAGCAGCTCTCAGACAGGTGTCTACGAGCAGTACTTC. The whole variable domain, remainder taken from reference TRBV5-4 and TRBJ2-7, is ETGVTQSPTHLIKTRGQQVTLRCSSQSGHNTVSWYQQALGQGPQFIFQYYREEENGRGNFPPRFSGLQFPNYSSELNVNALELDDSALYLCASSSQTGVYEQYFGPGTRLTVT.

On this clonotype: This may come from a read error, since a much larger clone is one base off. Without the conserved terminal phenylalanine or tryptophan, this CDR3 likely stems from a read error. This chain connects TRBV20-1 to TRBJ2-4; the D is unclear. CDR1 is DFQATT and CDR2 is SNEGSKA in the germline V gene (reference sequence). V dropped 1 base and J dropped 2 bases, with 6 bases sitting between them. The CDR3 runs to 13 residues. The CDR3 loop reads CSARAGTKNIQYL. CDR3 DNA sequence: TGCAGTGCTAGAGCGGGTACCAAAAACATTCAGTACCTC.

A remark on this clonotype: This may come from a read error, since a much larger clone is one base off. The genes are TRBV5-1 and TRBJ2-2; 8 positions agree with TRBD1. The germline gives CDR1 SGHRS, CDR2 YFSETQ. Trimming took 2 bases from V and 3 from J; bases not matched to a gene: 9. The CDR3 loop spans 17 amino acids. The CDR3 here is CASSFDQGAGYTGELFF. The CDR3 DNA follows: TGCGCCAGCAGCTTTGACCAGGGGGCGGGGTACACCGGGGAGCTGTTTTTT.

This chain connects TRBV2 to TRBJ2-7; TRBD1 aligns across 8 bases. The ends lost 6 bases at V and 1 base at J; junction bases unmatched: 14. The V gene's germline CDR1 is SNHLY and CDR2 FYNNEI. This CDR3 is 17 amino acids long. The CDR3 here is CASSHLSGTGASYEQYF. CDR3 DNA sequence: TGTGCCAGCAGCCATCTTTCTGGGACAGGTGCTTCCTACGAGCAGTACTTC.